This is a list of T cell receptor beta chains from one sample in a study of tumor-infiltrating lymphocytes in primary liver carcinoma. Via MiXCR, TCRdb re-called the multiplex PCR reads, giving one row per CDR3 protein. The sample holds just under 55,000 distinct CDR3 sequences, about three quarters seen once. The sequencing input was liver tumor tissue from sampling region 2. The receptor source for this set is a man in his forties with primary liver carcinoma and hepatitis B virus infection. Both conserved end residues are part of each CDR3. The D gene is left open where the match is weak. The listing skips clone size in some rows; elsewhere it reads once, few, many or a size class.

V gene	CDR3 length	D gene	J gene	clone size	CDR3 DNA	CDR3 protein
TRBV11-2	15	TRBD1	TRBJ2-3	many	TGTGCCAGCAGCGAACGGGACAGGCACACAGATGCGCAGTATTTT	CASSERDRHTDAQYF
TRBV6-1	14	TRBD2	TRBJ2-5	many	TGTGCCAGCGAGGTTAGCGGGACCCAAGAGACCCAGTACTTC	CASEVSGTQETQYF
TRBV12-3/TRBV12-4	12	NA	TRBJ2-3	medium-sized	TGTGCCAGCAGCGGAGCCACAGATACGCAGTATTTT	CASSGATDTQYF
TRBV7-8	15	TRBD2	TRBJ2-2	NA	TGTGCCAGCAGCGACAGGCTAGCGGGTACCGGGGAGCTGTTTTTT	CASSDRLAGTGELFF
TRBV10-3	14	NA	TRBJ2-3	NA	TGTGCCATCAGTGGACCGTGGGGCACAGATATGCAGTATTTT	CAISGPWGTDMQYF
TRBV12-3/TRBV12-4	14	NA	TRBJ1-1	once	TGTGTCAGCAGATCCAGGGGAATAGGCATTGAAGCTTTCTTT	CVSRSRGIGIEAFF
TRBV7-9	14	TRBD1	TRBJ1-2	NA	TGTACGAGCAGTCGCGACAGGGGGTTGGTTGGCTACACCTTC	CTSSRDRGLVGYTF
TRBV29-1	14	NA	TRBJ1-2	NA	TGCAATGACCGCCCATCGGGACAAACCTATGGCTACACCTTC	CNDRPSGQTYGYTF
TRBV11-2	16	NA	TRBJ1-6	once	TGTGCCAGCGGCCCCCGGTTAGGCTTACTTAATTCACCCCTCCACTTT	CASGPRLGLLNSPLHF
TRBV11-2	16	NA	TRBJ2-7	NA	TGTGCCAGCAGCTTAGGAACCCCGGGATCTACCTACGAGCAGTACTTC	CASSLGTPGSTYEQYF
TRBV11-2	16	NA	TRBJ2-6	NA	TGTGCCATCAGTTTATCGCGGGGAAGAGGGTCCAACGTCCTGACTTTC	CAISLSRGRGSNVLTF
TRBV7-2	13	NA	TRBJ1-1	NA	TGTGCCAGCAGCTGGATAGGGAACACTGAAGCTTTCTTT	CASSWIGNTEAFF
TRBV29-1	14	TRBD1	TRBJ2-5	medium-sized	TGCAGCGTTGATGGGACAGGGGCCCAGGAGACCCAGTACTTC	CSVDGTGAQETQYF
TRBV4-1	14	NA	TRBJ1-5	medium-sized	TGCGCCAGCAGCCCCTCATTAAGCAATCAGCCCCAGCATTTT	CASSPSLSNQPQHF
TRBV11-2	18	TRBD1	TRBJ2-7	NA	TGTGCCAGCAGCTTAATAGACATGGGGACAGGGTATTCCTACGACCAGTACTTC	CASSLIDMGTGYSYDQYF
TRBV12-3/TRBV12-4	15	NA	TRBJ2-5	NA	TGTGCCAGGAGTTTAGACCAGGAATGGGAAGAGACCCAGTACTTC	CARSLDQEWEETQYF
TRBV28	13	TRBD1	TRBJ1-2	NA	TGTGCCAGCACGACAGGGTACGCCTATGGCTACACCTTC	CASTTGYAYGYTF
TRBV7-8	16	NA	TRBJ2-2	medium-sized	TGTGCCAGCAGCCCCCTTCGAGGACCGAACACCGGGGAGCTGTTTTTT	CASSPLRGPNTGELFF
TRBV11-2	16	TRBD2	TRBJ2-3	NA	TGTGCCAATTCCGAGCGGGAGGGCGGGGAAACAGGTACGCAGTATTTT	CANSEREGGETGTQYF
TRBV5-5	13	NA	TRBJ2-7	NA	TGTGCCAGCACCTTCGGGAGCTCCTACGAGCAGTACTTC	CASTFGSSYEQYF
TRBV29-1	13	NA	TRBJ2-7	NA	TGCAACGTTAGGAACCGCGAGAGCTACGAGCAGTACTTC	CNVRNRESYEQYF
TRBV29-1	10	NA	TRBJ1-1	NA	TGCGGCGAGGGGGGAACTGAAGCTCTCTTT	CGEGGTEALF
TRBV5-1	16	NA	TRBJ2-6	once	TGCGCCAGCAGCTCTTGGGGGGATTCAGGGGCCAACGCCCTGACTTTC	CASSSWGDSGANALTF
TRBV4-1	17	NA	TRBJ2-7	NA	TGCGCCAGCAGCCTCGTCCAAGGGGCGGGAAACTCCTACAAGCAGTACTTC	CASSLVQGAGNSYKQYF
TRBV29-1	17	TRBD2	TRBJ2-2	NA	TGCAGCGTTCTTACGGGAGGGCCCGCTGCGTACACCGGGGAGCTGTTTTTT	CSVLTGGPAAYTGELFF
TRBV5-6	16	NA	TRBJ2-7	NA	TGTGCCACCAGCTTCGGCGGAACGGGACTCGGCTACGAGAAGTACTTC	CATSFGGTGLGYEKYF
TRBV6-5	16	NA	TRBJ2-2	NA	TGTGCCAGCAGTTCCCTGAACGGGAGAACTACCGGGGAGCTGTTTTTT	CASSSLNGRTTGELFF
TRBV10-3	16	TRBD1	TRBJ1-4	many	TGTGCCATCAGTGGCTCACCGGGACAGAGTAATGAAAAACTGTTTTTT	CAISGSPGQSNEKLFF
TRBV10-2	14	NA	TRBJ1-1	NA	TGCGCCGGCAGTGAATGGGCTGGGGACATTGAAGCTTTCTTT	CAGSEWAGDIEAFF
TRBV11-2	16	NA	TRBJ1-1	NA	TGTACCTGCAGCTTCGATTTGGACGGAAGAGTCGCTGAAGCTTTCTTT	CTCSFDLDGRVAEAFF
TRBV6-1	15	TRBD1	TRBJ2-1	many	TGTGCCAGCAGTGAAGTAAGGGGGCGCATCAATGAGCAGTTCTTC	CASSEVRGRINEQFF
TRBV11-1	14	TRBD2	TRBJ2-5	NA	TGTGCCGGCAATGCGGGGGGACCTCAAGGGACCCAGTACTTC	CAGNAGGPQGTQYF
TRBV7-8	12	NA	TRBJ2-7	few	TGTGCCGGCAGCTTAGTGCGTGGGGAGCAGTACTTC	CAGSLVRGEQYF
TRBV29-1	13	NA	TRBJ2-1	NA	TGCAGCGTTGAAGTTACTACCCACAATGAGCAGTTCTTC	CSVEVTTHNEQFF
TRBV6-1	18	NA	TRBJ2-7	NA	TGTGCCAGCAGTGCTACAGGCGGCTGGCCCCTGACCTCCTACAAGCAGTACTTC	CASSATGGWPLTSYKQYF
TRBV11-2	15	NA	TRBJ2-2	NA	TGTGCCCCCCTCCCGCCGGGAGTGTACACCGGGGAGCTGTTTTTT	CAPLPPGVYTGELFF
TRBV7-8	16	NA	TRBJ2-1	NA	TGTGGCACCCGGCGAACCCCGTCCTCTTCCTACAATGAGTACTTCTTC	CGTRRTPSSSYNEYFF
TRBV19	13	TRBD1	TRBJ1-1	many	TGTGCCAGTAGTACCGGGACAGCCTTGGGGGCTTTCTTT	CASSTGTALGAFF
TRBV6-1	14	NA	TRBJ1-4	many	TGTGCCACCGGCCAAGGACGGAGTAATGAAAAACTGTTTTTT	CATGQGRSNEKLFF
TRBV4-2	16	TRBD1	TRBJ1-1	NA	TGTGCCAGCAGCCAAGGGCTTCAGGGGGGGAACAGTGAGGCTTTCTTT	CASSQGLQGGNSEAFF
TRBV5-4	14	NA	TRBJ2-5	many	TGTGCCAGCAGCTTGGCGTCAGGCGAAGAGACCCAGTACTTC	CASSLASGEETQYF
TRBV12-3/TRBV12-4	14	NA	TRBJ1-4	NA	TGTGCCAGCAGTTTACAGGGGAGGGATGAAAAACTGTCTTTT	CASSLQGRDEKLSF
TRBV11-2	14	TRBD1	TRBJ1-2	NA	TGTGCCAGCAGCCCAGCCGACAGGGACTATGACCATACCTTC	CASSPADRDYDHTF
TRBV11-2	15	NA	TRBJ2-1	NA	TGTGCCAGCAGCCCCCCCAGCGTAGCCTACAACAAGAAGTTCTTC	CASSPPSVAYNKKFF
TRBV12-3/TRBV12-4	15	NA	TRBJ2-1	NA	TGTGCCAGCAGCCCTCCAATGGTTAGGCGGGATAAGCAGTTCTTC	CASSPPMVRRDKQFF
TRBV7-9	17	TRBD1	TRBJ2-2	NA	TGTGCCAGCACCCCCTTGGACAGGGATACTAGGACCGGGGAGCTGTTTTTT	CASTPLDRDTRTGELFF
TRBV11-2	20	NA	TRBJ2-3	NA	TGTGCCGGCAGCCCCGATGACCCCCTGCAGAAAGCGAGAAGCACGGATACGCAGTATTTT	CAGSPDDPLQKARSTDTQYF
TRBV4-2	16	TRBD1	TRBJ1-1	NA	TGTACCAGCAGCCAAGGGCTTCAGGGGGGGGACACTGAAGCTCTCTTT	CTSSQGLQGGDTEALF
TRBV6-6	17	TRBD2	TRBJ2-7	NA	TGTGCCAACAGTTCATCGGGACTAGCGGGAGGGCCGGGCGAGCGGTACTTC	CANSSSGLAGGPGERYF
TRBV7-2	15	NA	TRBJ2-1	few	TGTGCCAGCAGCTTGGCCGGGACAAGTTACAATGAGCAGTTCTTC	CASSLAGTSYNEQFF
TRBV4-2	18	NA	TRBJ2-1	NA	TGTGCCAGCAGTCCAGAGGACAGGTACACTGGCCTAGCGGACCGTCAGTTCTTC	CASSPEDRYTGLADRQFF
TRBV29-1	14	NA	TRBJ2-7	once	TGCAGCGTTGAAGGCCTAGTGGGATTCTCCGAGCAGTACTTC	CSVEGLVGFSEQYF
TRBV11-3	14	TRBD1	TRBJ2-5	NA	TGTGCCAGCAGCCCCGGGACAGTGCATGGTGCCCAGTACTTT	CASSPGTVHGAQYF
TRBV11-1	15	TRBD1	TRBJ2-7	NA	TGTGTCGGCAGCCTTGGACAGGGAATAATTGGCGAACAGTACTTC	CVGSLGQGIIGEQYF